Below, 5 T cell receptor beta chains from the same sample are listed, as sequenced in a study of blood T cell repertoires in COVID-19. The assay was immunoSEQ multiplex PCR, and TCRdb's table has in-frame clones only and misses some. Of a few hundred thousand clones listed, more than 65% are singletons. Sequenced sample: peripheral blood. The receptors stem from a woman aged 30 to 39 who had recovered from COVID-19.

The CDR3 loop reads CASSRTLAGGLGNEQFF. In DNA, the CDR3 is TGCGCCAGCAGCCGAACCTTAGCGGGAGGGCTAGGCAATGAGCAGTTCTTC. The chain has TRBV5-1 and TRBJ2-1; TRBD2 matches 11 bases. The V and J ends lost 4 bases and 6 bases, in that order; junction bases with no gene match: 12. The CDR3 runs 17 residues. In germline, CDR1 is SGHRS, CDR2 YFSETQ.

The chain is built from TRBV5-1 and TRBJ2-7; 9 positions agree with TRBD1. Germline-derived CDR1 and CDR2 are SGHRS and YFSETQ. V trimming: 4 bases; J trimming: 6 bases; junction bases outside the gene matches: 11. This CDR3 has 15 amino acids. CDR3 coding DNA: TGCGCCAGCAGCCACTCGGACAGGGGATGGTTCGAGCAGTACTTC. It specifies CASSHSDRGWFEQYF.

This sequence joins TRBV3-1 (or the pseudogene TRBV3-2) and TRBJ2-3, with 13 nucleotides matching TRBD2. With 6 bases clipped from V and 4 bases from J, the junction kept 13 bases outside the gene matches. CDR3 length: 18 residues. Germline lookup yields CDR1 LGHDT and CDR2 YNNKEL (reference sequence). This CDR3 is CASSALGLAGDLADTQYF. Written as DNA, the CDR3 is TGTGCCAGCAGTGCACTTGGACTAGCGGGAGATCTGGCAGATACGCAGTATTTT.

This clone occurred a few times. V and J are TRBV11-2 and TRBJ2-7; 12 bases line up with TRBD2. Trimming took 1 base from V and 6 from J; bases not matched to a gene: 10. The CDR3 contains 17 residues. Germline V CDR1 and CDR2: SGHAT, FQNNGV. The CDR3 region has the DNA TGTGCCAGCAGCTTAGGAGCTAGCGGGAGGGCCGAAGGCGAGCAGTACTTC. Translation gives CASSLGASGRAEGEQYF.

The V and J genes are TRBV6-5 and TRBJ2-1, with 9 positions matching TRBD1. Unmatched junction bases numbered 5, after V lost 6 bases and J lost 5 bases. The V gene's germline CDR1 is MNHEY and CDR2 SVGAGI. The CDR3 covers 14 residues. The CDR3 here is CASRGTGRNNEQFF. In DNA form, the CDR3 reads TGTGCCAGCAGGGGGACAGGGAGAAACAATGAGCAGTTCTTC.